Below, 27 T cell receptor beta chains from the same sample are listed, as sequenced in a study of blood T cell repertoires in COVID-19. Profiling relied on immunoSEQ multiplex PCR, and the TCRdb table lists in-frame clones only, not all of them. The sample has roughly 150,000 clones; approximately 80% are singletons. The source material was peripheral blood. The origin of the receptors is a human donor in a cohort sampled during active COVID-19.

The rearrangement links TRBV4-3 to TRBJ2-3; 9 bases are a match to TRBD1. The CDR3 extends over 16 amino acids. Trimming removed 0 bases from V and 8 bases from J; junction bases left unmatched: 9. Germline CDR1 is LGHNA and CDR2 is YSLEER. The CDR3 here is CASSQDRGTGSSTQYF. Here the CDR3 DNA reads TGCGCCAGCAGCCAAGACCGCGGGACAGGGTCGAGTACGCAGTATTTT.

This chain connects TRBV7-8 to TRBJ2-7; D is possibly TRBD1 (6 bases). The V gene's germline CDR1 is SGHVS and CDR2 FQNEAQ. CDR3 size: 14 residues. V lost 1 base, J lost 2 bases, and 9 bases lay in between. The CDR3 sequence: CASSLEGTTYEQYF. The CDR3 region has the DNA TGTGCCAGCAGCTTAGAAGGGACAACCTACGAGCAGTACTTC.

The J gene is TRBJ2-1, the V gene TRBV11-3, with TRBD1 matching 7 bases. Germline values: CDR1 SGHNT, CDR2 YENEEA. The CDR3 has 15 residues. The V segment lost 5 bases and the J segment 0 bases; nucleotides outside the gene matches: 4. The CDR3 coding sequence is TGTGCCAGCAGCACAGGGGCCCACTCCTACAATGAGCAGTTCTTC. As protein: CASSTGAHSYNEQFF.

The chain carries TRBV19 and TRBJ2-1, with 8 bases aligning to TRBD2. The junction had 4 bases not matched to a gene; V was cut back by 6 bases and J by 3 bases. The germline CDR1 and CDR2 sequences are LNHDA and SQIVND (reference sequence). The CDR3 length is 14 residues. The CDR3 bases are TGTGCCAGTAGCAGCGGGGGCCACTACAATGAGCAGTTCTTC. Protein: CASSSGGHYNEQFF.

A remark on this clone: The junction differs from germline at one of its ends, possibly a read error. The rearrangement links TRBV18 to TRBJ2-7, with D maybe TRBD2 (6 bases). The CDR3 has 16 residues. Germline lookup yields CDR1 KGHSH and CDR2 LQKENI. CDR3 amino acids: CASSPPPGSLFYEQYF. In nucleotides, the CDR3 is TGTGCCAGCTCTCCACCCCCCGGGAGTCTATTCTACGAGCAGTACTTC.

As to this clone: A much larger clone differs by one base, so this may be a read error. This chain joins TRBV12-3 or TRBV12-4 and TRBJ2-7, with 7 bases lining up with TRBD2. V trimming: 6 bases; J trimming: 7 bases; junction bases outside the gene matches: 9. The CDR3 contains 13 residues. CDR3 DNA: TGTGCCAGCAGCTCCGGGACCGGGAGGGAGCAGTACTTC. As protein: CASSSGTGREQYF.

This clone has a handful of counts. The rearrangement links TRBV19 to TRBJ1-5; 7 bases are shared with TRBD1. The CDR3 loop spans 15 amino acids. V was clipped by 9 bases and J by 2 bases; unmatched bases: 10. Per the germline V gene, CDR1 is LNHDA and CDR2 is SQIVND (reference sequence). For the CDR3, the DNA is TGTGCCAGCCAGGACAGGCCGCGGGGCAATCAGCCCCAGCATTTT. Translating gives CASQDRPRGNQPQHF. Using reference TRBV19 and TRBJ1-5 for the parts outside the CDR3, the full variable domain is DGGITQSPKYLFRKEGQNVTLSCEQNLNHDAMYWYRQDPGQGLRLIYYSQIVNDFQKGDIAEGYSVSREKKESFPLTVTSAQKNPTAFYLCASQDRPRGNQPQHFGDGTRLSIL.

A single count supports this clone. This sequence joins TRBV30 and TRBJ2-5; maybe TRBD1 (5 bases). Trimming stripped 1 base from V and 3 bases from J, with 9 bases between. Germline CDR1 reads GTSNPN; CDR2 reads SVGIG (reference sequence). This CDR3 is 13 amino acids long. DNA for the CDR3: TGTGCCTGGAGTGCCTTAGGGGAAGAGACCCAGTACTTC. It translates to CAWSALGEETQYF. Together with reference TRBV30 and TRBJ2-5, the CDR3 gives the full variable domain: SQTIHQWPATLVQPVGSPLSLECTVEGTSNPNLYWYRQAAGRGLQLLFYSVGIGQISSEVPQNLSASRPQDRQFILSSKKLLLSDSGFYLCAWSALGEETQYFGPGTRLLVL.

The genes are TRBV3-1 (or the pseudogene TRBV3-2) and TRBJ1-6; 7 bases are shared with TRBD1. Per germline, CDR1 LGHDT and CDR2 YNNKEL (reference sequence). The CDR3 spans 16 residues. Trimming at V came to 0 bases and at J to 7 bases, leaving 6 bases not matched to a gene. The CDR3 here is CASSQDSGTANSPLHF. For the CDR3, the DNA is TGTGCCAGCAGCCAAGACTCCGGGACAGCCAATTCACCCCTCCACTTT.

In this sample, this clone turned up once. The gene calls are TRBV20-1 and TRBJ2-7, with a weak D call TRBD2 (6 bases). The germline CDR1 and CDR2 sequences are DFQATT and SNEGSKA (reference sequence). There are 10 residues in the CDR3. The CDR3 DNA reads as TGCAGCGCGGTGGGGGGCGAGCAGTACTTC. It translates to CSAVGGEQYF.

CDR3 nucleotides: TGTGCTAGTGGCCAACGACAGGGGGACACAGATACGCAGTATTTT. This sequence encodes CASGQRQGDTDTQYF. This rearrangement joins TRBV12-5 to TRBJ2-3, with TRBD1 identical over 9 bases. V was pared by 6 bases and J by 2 bases, with 6 bases of the junction left unmatched. Germline V gene lookup returns CDR1 LGHNT and CDR2 FRNRAP. The CDR3 is 15 residues long.

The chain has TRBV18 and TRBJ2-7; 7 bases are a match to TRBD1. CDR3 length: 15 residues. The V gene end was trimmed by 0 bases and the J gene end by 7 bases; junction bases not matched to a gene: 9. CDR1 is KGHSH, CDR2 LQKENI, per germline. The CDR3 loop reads CASSPPGKGGGEQYF. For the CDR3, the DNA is TGTGCCAGCTCACCACCAGGAAAAGGGGGCGGGGAGCAGTACTTC.

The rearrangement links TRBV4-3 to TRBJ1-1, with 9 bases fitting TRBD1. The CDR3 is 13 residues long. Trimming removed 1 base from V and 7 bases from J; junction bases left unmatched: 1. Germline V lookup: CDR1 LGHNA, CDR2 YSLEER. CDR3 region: CASSQGTGDEAFF. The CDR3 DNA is TGCGCCAGCAGCCAAGGGACAGGGGATGAAGCTTTCTTT.

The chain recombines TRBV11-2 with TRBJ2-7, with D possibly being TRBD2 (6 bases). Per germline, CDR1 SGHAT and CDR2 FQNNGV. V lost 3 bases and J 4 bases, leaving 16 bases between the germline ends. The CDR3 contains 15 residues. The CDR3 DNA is TGTGCCAGCAGCTTTGGCGGGGCCAATACATACGAGCAGTACTTC. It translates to CASSFGGANTYEQYF.

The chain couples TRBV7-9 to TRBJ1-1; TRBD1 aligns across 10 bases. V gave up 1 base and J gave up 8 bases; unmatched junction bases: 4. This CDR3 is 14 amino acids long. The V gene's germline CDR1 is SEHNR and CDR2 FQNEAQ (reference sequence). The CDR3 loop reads CASSLGDRGSEAFF. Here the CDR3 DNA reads TGTGCCAGCAGCTTAGGGGACAGGGGATCCGAAGCTTTCTTT.

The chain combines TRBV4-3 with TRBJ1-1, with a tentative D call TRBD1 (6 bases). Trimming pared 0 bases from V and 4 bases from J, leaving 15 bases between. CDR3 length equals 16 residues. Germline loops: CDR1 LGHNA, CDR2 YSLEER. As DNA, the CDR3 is TGCGCCAGCAGCCAAGAGGCACAGGGTATCGGCACTGAAGCTTTCTTT. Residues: CASSQEAQGIGTEAFF.

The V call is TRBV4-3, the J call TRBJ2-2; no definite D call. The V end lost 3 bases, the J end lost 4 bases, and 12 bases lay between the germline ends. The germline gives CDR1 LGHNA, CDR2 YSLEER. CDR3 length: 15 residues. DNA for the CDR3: TGCGCCAGCAGCCAGGCCAGATATCCCACCGGGGAGCTGTTTTTT. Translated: CASSQARYPTGELFF.

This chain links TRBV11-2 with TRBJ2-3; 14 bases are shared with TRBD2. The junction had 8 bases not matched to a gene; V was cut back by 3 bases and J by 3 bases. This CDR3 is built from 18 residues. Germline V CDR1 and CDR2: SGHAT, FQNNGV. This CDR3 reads CASSFKPWTSGGTDTQYF. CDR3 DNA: TGTGCCAGCAGCTTCAAACCCTGGACTAGCGGGGGGACAGATACGCAGTATTTT.

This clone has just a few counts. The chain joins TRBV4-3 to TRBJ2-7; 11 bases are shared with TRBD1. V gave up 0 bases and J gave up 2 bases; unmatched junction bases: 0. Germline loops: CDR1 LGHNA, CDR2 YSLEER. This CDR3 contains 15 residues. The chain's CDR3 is CASSQEGQGAYEQYF. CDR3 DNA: TGCGCCAGCAGCCAAGAGGGACAGGGGGCCTACGAGCAGTACTTC.

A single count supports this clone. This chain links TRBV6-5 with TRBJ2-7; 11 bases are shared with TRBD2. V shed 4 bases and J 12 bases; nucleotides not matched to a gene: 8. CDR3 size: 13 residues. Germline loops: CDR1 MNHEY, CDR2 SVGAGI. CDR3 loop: CASSSASGRRRYF. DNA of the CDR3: TGTGCCAGCAGTTCCGCTAGCGGGAGGAGGCGGTACTTC.

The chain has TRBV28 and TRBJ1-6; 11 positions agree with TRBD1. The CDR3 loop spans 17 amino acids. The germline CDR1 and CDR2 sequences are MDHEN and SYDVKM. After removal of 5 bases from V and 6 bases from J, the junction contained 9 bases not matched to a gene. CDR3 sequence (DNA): TGTGCCAGCAGTCCCACGGGACAGGGGGACGTTAATTCACCCCTCCACTTT. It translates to CASSPTGQGDVNSPLHF.

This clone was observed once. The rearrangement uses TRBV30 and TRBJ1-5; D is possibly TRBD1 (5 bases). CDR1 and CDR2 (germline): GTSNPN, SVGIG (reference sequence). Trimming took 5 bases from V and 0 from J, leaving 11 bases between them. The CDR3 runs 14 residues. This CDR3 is CAWGGLHSNQPQHF. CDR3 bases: TGTGCCTGGGGGGGACTCCATAGCAATCAGCCCCAGCATTTT.

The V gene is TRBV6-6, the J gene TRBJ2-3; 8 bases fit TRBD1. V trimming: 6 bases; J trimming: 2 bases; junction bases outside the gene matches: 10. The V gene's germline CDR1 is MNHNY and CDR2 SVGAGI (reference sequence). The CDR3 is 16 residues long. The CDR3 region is CASRLRGTGYTDTQYF. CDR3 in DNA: TGTGCCAGCAGACTCCGCGGGACAGGTTACACAGATACGCAGTATTTT.

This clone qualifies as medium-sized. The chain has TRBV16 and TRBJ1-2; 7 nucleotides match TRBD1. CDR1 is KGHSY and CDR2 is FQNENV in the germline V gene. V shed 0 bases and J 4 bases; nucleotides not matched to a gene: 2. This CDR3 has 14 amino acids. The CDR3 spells CASSQSGQSYGYTF. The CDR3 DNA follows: TGTGCCAGCAGCCAATCGGGACAGTCCTATGGCTACACCTTC. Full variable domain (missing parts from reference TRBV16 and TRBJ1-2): GEEVAQTPKHLVRGEGQKAKLYCAPIKGHSYVFWYQQVLKNEFKFLISFQNENVFDETGMPKERFSAKCLPNSPCSLEIQATKLEDSAVYFCASSQSGQSYGYTFGSGTRLTVV.

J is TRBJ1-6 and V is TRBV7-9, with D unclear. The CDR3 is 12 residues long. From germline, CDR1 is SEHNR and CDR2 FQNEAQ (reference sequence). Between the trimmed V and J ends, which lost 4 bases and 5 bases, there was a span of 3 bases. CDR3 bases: TGTGCCAGCAGCTCGGATAATTCACCCCTCCACTTT. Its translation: CASSSDNSPLHF.

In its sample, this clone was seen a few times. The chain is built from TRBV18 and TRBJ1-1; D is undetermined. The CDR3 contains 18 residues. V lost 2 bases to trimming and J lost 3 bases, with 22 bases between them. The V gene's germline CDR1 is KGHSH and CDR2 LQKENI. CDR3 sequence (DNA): TGTGCCAGCTCACCAACGGCAAAGGCTGAGCTAGGAGACACTGAAGCTTTCTTT. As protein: CASSPTAKAELGDTEAFF.

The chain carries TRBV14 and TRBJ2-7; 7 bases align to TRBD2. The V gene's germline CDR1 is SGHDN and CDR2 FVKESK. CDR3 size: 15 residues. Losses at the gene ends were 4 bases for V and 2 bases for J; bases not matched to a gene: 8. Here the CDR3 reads CASSRTRDAPYEQYF. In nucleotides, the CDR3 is TGTGCCAGCAGCCGGACTAGAGATGCGCCCTACGAGCAGTACTTC.